Only a few counts were recorded for the clone carrying this T cell receptor (beta chain). The antigen is undetermined. Assay: immunoSEQ multiplex PCR; the TCRdb copy retains only in-frame clones and omits some. The sample records about 2,000 clones, over 55% being singletons. Treatment was busulfan-fludarabine conditioning, a marrow graft, and cyclophosphamide on days +3 and +4. This sample is drawn from a study of T cells after posttransplantation cyclophosphamide. Study results and caveats: Skin or GI-infiltrating T cells shared few TRB sequences with blood. Donor-recipient repertoire similarity was low at 1-2 months, rising over year one. TRB clonality was highly associated with recipient CMV seropositivity and reactivation.

The sample here was PBMCs, taken around 35 days after a stem cell transplant with posttransplant cyclophosphamide. This receptor was identified in a male patient in his fifties who received an allogeneic stem cell transplant from a related donor and was CMV-positive. A subset of T cells may come from the graft donor.

CDR3 bases: TGTGCCAGCAGCTACCTGGGACTAGACTCCTACAATGAGCAGTTCTTC. Its translation is CASSYLGLDSYNEQFF. The chain joins TRBV27 to TRBJ2-1, with 8 bases identical to TRBD2. V lost 6 bases to trimming and J lost 0 bases; unmatched junction nucleotides: 7. CDR3 length: 16 amino acids. CDR1 and CDR2 from the germline V gene are MNHEY and SMNVEV (reference sequence).